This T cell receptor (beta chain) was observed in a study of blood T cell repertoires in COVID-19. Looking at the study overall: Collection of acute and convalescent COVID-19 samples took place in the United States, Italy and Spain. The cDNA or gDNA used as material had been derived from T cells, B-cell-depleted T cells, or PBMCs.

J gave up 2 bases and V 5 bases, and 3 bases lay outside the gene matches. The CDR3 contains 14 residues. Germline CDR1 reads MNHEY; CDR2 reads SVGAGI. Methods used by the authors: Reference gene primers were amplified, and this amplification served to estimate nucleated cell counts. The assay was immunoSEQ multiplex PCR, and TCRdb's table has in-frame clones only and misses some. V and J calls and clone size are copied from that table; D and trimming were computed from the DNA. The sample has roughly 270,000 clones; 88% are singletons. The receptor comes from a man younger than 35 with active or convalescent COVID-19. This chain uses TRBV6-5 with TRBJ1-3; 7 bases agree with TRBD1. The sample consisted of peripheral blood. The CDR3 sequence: CASSPGTAGNTIYF. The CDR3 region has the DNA TGTGCCAGCAGTCCCGGGACAGCTGGAAACACCATATATTTT.